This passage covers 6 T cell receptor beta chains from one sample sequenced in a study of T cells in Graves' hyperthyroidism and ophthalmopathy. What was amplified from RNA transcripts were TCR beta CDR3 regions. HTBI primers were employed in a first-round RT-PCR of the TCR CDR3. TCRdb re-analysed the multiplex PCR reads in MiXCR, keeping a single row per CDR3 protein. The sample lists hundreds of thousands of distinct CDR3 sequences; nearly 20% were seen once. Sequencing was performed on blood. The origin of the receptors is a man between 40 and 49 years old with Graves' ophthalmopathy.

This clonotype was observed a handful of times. The CDR3 sequence is CASSYSIRDTEAFF. In DNA, the CDR3 is TGTGCCAGCAGTTACTCGATCAGGGATACTGAAGCTTTCTTT. The chain links TRBV6-5 to TRBJ1-1, with a possible D match to TRBD1 (5 bases). Germline loops: CDR1 MNHEY, CDR2 SVGAGI. The V gene lost 0 bases and the J gene lost 5 bases, with 10 bases spanning the gap. The CDR3 runs 14 residues.

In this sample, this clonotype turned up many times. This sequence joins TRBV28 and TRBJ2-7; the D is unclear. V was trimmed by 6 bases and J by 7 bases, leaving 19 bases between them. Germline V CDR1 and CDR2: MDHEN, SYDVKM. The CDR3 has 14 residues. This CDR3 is CASSLHHPRLEQYF. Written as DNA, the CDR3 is TGTGCCAGCAGCCTACATCATCCCCGGTTGGAGCAGTACTTC. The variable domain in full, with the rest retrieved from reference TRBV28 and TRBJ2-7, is DVKVTQSSRYLVKRTGEKVFLECVQDMDHENMFWYRQDPGLGLRLIYFSYDVKMKEKGDIPEGYSVSREKKERFSLILESASTNQTSMYLCASSLHHPRLEQYFGPGTRLTVT.

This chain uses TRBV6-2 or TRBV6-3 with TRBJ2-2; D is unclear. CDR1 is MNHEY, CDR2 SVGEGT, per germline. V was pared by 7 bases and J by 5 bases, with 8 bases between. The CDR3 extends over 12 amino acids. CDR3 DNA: TGTGCCAGCACAAGACGGACCGGGGAGCTGTTTTTT. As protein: CASTRRTGELFF.

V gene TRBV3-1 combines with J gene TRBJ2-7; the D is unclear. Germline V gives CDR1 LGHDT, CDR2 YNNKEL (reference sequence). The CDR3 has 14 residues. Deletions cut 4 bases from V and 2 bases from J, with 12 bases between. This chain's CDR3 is CASSRVLDPYEQYF. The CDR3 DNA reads TGTGCCAGCAGCCGGGTCCTCGACCCCTACGAGCAGTACTTC.

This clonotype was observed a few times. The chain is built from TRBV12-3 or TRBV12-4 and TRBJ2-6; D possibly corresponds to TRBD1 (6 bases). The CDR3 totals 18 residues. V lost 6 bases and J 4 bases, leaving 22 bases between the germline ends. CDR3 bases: TGTGCCAGCAGAAAGCACGGACAGTACTTGGGAGGGGCCAACGTCCTGACTTTC. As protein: CASRKHGQYLGGANVLTF.

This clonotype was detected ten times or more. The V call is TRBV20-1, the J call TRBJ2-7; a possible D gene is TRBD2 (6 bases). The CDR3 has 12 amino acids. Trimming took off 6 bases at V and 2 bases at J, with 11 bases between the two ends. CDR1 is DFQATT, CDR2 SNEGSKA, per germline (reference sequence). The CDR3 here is CSARDSTYEQYF. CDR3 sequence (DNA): TGCAGTGCCCGGGACTCGACCTACGAGCAGTACTTC.